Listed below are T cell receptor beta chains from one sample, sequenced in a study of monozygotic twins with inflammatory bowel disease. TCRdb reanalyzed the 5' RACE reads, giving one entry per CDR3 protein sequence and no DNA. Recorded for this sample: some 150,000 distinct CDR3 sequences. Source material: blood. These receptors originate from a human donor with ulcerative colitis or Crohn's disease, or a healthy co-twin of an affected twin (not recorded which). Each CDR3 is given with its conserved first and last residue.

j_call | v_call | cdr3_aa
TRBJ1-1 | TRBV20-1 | CSDRTEVNTEAFF
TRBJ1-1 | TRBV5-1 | CASSLMTGQDTEAFF
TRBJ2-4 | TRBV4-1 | CASSQGADNTNIQYF
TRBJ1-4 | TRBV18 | CASSPAGPNEKLFF
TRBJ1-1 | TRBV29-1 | CSAPTPLGTEAFF
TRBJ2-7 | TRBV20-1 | CSAPGEAYLNEQYF
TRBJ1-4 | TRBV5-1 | CASSPGQGIKEKLFF
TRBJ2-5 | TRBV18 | CASSPSDRGQETQYF
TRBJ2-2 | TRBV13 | CASSLTGQNTGELFF
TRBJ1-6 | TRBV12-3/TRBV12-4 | CASSRQGGSPLHF
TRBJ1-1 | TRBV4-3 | CASSQDRSHMNTEAFF
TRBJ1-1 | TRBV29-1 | CSVEGRGLAEAFF
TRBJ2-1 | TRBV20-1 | CSARESSGSYEQFF
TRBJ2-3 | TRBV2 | CASKTTGSSGTQYF
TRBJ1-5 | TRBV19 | CASSIGDQPQHF
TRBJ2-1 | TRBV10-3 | CAISGPQGSSLRDEQFF
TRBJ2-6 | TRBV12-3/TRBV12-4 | CASSFDKGAVGANVLTF
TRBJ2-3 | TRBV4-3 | CASSQDGRGVDTQYF
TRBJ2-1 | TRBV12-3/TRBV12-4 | CASSSGGTYNEQFF
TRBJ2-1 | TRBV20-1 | CSAHPLVSSYNERFF
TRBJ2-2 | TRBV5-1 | CASSTRGGASGTGELFF
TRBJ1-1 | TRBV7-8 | CASSESVWITATEAFF
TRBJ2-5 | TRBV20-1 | CSAETSGRAFHPQETQYF
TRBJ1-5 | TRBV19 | CASTTPNQPQHF
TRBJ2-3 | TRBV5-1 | CASSVTSGRSTDTQYF
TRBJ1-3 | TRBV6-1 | CASSAGTAFSGNTIYF
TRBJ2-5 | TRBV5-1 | CASSLWGHYQETQYF
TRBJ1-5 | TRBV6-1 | CASSPGGSNQPQHF
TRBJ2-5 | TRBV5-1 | CASFSGGAEETQYF
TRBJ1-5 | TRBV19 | CASRHQALNQPQHF
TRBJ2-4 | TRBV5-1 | CASSLDVENIQYF
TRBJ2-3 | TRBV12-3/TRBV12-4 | CASSFGGRADTQYF
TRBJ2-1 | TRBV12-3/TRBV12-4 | CASSLQLAFTEQFF
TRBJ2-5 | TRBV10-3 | CAISEPGQGVRETQYF
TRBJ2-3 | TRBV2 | CASSEEGKAGGPDTQYF
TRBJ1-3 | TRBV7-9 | CASSTGQDVNTIYF
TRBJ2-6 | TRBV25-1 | CASSEYRSGANVLTF
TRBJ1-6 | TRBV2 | CASSEAVESPLHF
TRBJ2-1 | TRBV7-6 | CASTGRDRGLHEQFF
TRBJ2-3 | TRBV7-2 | CASSFAGGARDTQYF
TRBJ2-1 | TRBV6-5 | CASSSRTAKGYNEQFF
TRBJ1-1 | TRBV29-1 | CSVGGRLNTEAFF
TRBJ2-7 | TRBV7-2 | CASSLRHATSGNHF
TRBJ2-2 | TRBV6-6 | CSAGRGSTGELFF
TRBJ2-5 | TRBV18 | CASSPGQGFVETQYF
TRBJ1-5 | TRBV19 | CASSMVWTNNQPQHF
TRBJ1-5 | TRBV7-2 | CASSLKQLSNQPQHF
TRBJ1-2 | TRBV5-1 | CASSLVGPGDYTF